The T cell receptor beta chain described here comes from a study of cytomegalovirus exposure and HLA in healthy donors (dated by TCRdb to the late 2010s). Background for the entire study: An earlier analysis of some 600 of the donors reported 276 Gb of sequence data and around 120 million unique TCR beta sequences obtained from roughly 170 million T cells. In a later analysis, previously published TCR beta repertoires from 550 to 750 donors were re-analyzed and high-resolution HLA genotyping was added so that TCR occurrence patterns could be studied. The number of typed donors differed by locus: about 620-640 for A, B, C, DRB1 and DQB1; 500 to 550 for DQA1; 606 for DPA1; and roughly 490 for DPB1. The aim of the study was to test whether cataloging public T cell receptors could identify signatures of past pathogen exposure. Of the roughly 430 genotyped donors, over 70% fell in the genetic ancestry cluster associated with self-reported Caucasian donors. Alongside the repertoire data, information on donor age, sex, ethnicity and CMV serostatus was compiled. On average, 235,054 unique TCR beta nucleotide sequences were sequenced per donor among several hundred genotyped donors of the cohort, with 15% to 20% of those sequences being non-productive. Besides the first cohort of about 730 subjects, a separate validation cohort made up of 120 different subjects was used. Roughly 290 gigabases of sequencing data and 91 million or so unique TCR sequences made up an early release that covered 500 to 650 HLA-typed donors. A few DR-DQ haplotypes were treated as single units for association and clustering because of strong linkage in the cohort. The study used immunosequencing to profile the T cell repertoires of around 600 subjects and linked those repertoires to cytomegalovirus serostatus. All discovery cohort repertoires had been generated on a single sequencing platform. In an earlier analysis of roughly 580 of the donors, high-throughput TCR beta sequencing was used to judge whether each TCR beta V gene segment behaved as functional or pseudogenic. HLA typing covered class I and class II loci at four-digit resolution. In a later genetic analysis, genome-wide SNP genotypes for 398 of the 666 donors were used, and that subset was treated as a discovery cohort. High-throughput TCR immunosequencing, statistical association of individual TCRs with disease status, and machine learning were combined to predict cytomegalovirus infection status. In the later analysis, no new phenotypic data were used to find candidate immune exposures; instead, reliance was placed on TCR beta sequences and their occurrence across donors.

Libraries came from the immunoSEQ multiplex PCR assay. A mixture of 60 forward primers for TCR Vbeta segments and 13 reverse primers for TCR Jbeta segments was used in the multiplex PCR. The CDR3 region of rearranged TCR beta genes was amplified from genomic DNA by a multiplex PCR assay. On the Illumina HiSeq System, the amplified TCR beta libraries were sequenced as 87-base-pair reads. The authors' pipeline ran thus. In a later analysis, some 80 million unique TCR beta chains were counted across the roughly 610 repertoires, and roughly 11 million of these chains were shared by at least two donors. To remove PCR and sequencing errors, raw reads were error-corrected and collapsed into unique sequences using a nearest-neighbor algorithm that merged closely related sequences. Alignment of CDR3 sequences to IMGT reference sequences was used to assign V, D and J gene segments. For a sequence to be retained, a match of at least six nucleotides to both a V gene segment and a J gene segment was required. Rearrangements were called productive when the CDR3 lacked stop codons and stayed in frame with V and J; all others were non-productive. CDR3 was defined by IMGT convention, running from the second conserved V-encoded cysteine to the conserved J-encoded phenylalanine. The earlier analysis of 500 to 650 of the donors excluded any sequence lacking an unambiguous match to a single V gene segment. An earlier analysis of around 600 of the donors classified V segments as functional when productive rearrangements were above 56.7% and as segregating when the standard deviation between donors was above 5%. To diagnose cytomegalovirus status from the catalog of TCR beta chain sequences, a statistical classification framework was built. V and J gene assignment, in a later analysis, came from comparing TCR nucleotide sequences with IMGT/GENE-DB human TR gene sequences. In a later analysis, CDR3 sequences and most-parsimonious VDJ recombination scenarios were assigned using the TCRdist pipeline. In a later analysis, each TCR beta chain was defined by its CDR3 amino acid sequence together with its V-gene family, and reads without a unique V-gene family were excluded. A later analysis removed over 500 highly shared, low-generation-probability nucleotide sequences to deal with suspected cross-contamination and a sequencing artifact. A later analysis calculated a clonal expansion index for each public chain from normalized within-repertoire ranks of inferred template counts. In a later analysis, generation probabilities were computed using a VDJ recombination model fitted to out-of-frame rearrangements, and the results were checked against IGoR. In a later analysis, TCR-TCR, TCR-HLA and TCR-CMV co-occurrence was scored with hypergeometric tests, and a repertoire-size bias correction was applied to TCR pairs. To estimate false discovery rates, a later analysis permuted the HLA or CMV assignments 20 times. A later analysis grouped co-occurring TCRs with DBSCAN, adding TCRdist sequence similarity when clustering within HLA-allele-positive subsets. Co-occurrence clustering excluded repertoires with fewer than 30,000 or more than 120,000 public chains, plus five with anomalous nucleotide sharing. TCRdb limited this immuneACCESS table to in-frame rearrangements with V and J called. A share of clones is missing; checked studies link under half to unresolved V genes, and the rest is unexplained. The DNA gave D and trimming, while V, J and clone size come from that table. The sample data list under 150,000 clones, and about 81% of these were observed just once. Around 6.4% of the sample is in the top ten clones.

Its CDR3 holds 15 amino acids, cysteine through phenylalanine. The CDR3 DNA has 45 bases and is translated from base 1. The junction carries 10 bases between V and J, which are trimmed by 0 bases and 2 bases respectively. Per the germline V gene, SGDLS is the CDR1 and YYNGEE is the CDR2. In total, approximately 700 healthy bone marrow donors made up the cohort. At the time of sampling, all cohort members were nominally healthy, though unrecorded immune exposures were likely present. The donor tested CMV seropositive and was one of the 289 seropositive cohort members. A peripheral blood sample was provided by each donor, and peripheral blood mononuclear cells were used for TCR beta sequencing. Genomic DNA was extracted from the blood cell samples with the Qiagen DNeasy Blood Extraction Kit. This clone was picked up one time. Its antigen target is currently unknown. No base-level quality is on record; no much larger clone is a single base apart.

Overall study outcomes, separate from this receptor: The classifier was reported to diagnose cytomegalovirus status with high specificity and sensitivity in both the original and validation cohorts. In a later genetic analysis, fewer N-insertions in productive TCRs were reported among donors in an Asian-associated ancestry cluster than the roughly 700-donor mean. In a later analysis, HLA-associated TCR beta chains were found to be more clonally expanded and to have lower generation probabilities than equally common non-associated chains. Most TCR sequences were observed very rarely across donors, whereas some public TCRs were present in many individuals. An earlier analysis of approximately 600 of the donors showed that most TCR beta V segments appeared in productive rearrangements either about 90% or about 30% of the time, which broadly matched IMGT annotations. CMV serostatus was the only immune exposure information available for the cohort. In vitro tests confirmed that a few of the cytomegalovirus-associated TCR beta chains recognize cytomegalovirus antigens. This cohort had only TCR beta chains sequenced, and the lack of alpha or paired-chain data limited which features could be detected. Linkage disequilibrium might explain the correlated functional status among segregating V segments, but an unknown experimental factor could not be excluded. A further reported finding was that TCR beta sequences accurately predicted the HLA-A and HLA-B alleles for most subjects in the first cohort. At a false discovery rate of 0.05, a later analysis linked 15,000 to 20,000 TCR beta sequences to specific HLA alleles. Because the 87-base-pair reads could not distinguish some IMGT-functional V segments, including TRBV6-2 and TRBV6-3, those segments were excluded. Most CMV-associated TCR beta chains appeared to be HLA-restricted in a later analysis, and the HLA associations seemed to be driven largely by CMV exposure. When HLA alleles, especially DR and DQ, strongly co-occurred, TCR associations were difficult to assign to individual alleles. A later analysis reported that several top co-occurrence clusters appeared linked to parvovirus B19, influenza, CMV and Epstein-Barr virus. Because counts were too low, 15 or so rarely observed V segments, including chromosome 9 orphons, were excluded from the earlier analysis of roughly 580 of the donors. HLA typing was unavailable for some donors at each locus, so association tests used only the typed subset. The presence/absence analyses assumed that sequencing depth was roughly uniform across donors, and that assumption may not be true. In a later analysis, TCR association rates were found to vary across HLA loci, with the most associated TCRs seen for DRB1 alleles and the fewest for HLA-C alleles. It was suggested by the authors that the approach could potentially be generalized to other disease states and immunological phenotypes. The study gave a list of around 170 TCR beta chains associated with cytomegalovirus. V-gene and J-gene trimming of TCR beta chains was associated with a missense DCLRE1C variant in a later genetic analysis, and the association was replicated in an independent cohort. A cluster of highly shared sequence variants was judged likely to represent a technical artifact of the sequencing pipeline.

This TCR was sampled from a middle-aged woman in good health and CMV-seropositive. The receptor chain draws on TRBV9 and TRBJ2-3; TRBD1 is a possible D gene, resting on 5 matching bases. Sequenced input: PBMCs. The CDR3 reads CASSVAPQDTDTQYF. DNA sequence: TGTGCCAGCAGCGTAGCTCCACAGGACACAGATACGCAGTATTTT.